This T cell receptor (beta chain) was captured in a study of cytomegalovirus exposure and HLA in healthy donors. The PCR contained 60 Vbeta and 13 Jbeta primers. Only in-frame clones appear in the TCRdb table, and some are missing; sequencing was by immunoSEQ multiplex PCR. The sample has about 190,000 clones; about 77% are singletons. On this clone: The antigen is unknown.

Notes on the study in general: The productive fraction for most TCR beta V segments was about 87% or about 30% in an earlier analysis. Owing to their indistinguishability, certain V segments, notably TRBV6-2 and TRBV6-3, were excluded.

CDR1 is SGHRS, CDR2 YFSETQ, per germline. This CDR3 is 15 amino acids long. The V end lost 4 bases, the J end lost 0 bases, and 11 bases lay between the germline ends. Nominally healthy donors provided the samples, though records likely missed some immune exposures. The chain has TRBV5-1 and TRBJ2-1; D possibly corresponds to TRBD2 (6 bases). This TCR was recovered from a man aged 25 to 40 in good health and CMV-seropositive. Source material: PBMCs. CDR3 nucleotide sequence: TGCGCCAGCAGCCGAGACGGGAGCTCCTACAATGAGCAGTTCTTC. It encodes CASSRDGSSYNEQFF.